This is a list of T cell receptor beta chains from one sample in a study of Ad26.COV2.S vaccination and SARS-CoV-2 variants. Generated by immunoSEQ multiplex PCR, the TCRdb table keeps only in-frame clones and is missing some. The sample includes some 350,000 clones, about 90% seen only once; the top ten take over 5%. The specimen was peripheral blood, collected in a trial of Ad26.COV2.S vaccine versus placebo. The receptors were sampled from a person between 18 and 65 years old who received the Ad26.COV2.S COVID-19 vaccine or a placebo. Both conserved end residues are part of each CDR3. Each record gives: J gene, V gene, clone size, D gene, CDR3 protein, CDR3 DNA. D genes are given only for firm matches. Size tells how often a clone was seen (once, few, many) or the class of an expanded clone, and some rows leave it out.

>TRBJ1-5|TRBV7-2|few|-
CASSSEGGLPNQPQHF
TGTGCCAGCAGTTCAGAGGGGGGGCTCCCCAATCAGCCCCAGCATTTT
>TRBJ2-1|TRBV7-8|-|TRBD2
CASSLMGGSPYNEQFF
TGTGCCAGCAGCTTAATGGGCGGGAGTCCCTACAATGAGCAGTTCTTC
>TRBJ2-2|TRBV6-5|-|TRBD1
CASIPGTGGVGELFF
TGTGCCAGCATACCCGGGACAGGGGGGGTCGGGGAGCTGTTTTTT
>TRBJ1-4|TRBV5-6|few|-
CASWPGVREKLFF
TGTGCCAGCTGGCCGGGGGTACGGGAAAAACTGTTTTTT
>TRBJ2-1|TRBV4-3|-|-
CASSQGGQINYNEQFF
TGCGCCAGCAGCCAAGGAGGACAGATCAACTACAATGAGCAGTTCTTC
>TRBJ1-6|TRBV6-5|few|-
CASSQTGGGPAPLHF
TGTGCCAGCAGCCAAACCGGGGGCGGCCCAGCACCCCTCCACTTT
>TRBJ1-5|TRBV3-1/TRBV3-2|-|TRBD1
CASSHRGDQPQHF
TGTGCCAGCAGCCACAGGGGGGATCAGCCCCAGCATTTT
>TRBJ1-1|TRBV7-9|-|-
CASSLAGLHTEAFF
TGTGCCAGCAGCTTAGCAGGGTTGCACACTGAAGCTTTCTTT
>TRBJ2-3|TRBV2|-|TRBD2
CASSESWPSGGVDTQYF
TGTGCCAGCAGTGAAAGTTGGCCTAGCGGGGGAGTAGATACGCAGTATTTT
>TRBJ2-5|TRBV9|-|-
CASSVAGGQVLQETQYF
TGTGCCAGCAGCGTAGCGGGAGGACAGGTACTCCAAGAGACCCAGTACTTC
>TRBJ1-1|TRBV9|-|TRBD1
CASSVTGTGLSEAFF
TGTGCCAGCAGCGTAACCGGGACAGGGCTCTCTGAAGCTTTCTTT
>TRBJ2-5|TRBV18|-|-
CASSTIGGRETQYF
TGTGCCAGCTCAACGATTGGGGGCCGGGAGACCCAGTACTTC
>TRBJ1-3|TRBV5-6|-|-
CASSLTNSGNTIYF
TGTGCCAGCAGCTTGACTAACTCTGGAAACACCATATATTTT
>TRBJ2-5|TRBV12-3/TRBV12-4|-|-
CASSSQETQYF
TGTGCCAGCAGTTCCCAAGAGACCCAGTACTTC
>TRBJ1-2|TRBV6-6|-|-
CASSYMAATYGYTF
TGTGCCAGCAGTTACATGGCAGCTACCTATGGCTACACCTTC
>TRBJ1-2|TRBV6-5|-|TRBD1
CASRNRGQVGYTF
TGTGCCAGCAGGAACAGGGGGCAGGTTGGCTACACCTTC
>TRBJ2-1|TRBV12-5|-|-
CASGTGYGNEQFF
TGTGCTAGTGGAACGGGGTACGGCAATGAGCAGTTCTTC
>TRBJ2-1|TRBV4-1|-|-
CASSTRDTSLYNEQFF
TGCGCCAGCAGCACACGGGACACTTCACTTTACAATGAGCAGTTCTTC
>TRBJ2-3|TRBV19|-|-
CASSIARGASTDTQYF
TGTGCCAGTAGTATAGCGCGGGGTGCTAGCACAGATACGCAGTATTTT
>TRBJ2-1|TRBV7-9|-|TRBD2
CASSLPSDLAEFNEQFF
TGTGCCAGCAGCTTACCCAGCGATCTAGCGGAGTTCAATGAGCAGTTCTTC
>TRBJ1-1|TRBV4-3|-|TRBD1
CASSQGTGISLERRAFF
TGCGCCAGCAGCCAAGGGACAGGGATAAGCTTGGAACGGAGAGCTTTCTTT
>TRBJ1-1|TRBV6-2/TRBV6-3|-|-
CASSLMNTEAFF
TGTGCCAGCAGTTTAATGAACACTGAAGCTTTCTTT
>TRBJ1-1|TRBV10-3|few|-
CAITPMFQREAFF
TGTGCCATCACCCCAATGTTTCAGCGTGAGGCTTTCTTT
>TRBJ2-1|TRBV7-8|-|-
CASSPQPRTDWGVNEQFF
TGTGCCAGCAGCCCACAACCAAGGACAGATTGGGGAGTCAATGAGCAGTTCTTC
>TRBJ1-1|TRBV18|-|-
CASSSNLGMTEAFF
TGTGCCAGCTCAAGTAACTTGGGGATGACTGAAGCTTTCTTT
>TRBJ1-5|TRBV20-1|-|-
CSASIGWQYPQHF
TGCAGTGCTAGTATAGGATGGCAATACCCCCAGCATTTT
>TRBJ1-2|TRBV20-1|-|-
CSAYGYTF
TGCAGTGCCTATGGCTACACCTTC
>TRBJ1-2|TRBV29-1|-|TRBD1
CSVGRDRVNYGYTF
TGCAGCGTTGGGCGGGACAGGGTAAACTATGGCTACACCTTC
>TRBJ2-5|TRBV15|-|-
CATSMFGQETQYF
TGTGCCACCAGTATGTTCGGACAAGAGACCCAGTACTTC
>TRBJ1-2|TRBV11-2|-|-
CASSLDWDIGWGYTF
TGTGCCAGCAGCTTAGATTGGGACATCGGTTGGGGCTACACCTTC
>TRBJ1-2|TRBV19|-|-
CASSMLVNYGYTF
TGTGCCAGTAGTATGTTGGTTAACTATGGCTACACCTTC
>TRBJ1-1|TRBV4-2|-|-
CASSRETELNTEAFF
TGTGCCAGCAGCCGAGAGACAGAGCTGAACACTGAAGCTTTCTTT
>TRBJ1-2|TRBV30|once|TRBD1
CAWSVREQGRYGYTF
TGTGCCTGGAGTGTACGTGAACAGGGGAGATATGGCTACACCTTC
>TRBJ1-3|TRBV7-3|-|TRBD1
CASSLIMSGRGYTIYF
TGTGCCAGCAGCCTTATCATGAGCGGCAGGGGGTACACCATATATTTT
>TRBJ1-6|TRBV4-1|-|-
CASSQVNSNSPLHF
TGCGCCAGCAGCCAAGTGAACAGTAATTCACCCCTCCACTTT
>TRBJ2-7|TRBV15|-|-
CATSRETSLYEQYF
TGTGCCACCAGCAGGGAGACTAGTCTCTACGAGCAGTACTTC
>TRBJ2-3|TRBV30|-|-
CAWSKGLTDTQYF
TGTGCCTGGAGTAAGGGTTTAACAGATACGCAGTATTTT
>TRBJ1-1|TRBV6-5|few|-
CASTADLNTEAFF
TGTGCCAGTACTGCCGACTTGAACACTGAAGCTTTCTTT
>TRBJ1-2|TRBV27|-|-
CASSFSTGNPNLNNYGYTF
TGTGCCAGCAGTTTTTCCACAGGGAACCCGAACCTTAATAACTATGGCTACACCTTC
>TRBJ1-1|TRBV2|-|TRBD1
CASSEDRAMNTEAFF
TGTGCCAGCAGTGAGGACAGGGCCATGAACACTGAAGCTTTCTTT
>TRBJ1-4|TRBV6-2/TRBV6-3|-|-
CASSYLRPGGGEKLFF
TGTGCCAGCAGTTACCTCCGCCCCGGCGGGGGTGAAAAACTGTTTTTT
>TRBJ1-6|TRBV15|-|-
CATGGEKGRSPLHF
TGTGCCACCGGCGGCGAGAAGGGGAGATCACCCCTCCACTTT
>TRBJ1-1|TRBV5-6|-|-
CASSRRMGTEAFF
TGTGCCAGCAGCCGACGGATGGGCACTGAAGCTTTCTTT
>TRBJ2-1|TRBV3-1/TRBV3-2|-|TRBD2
CASSSIMTSGEFNEQFF
TGTGCCAGCAGCTCGATTATGACTAGCGGGGAATTCAATGAGCAGTTCTTC
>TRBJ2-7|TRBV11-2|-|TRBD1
CASSELRGRGEQYF
TGTGCCAGCAGCGAACTCAGGGGGCGCGGCGAGCAGTACTTC
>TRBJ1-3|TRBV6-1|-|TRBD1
CASSAIPGQGGNTIYF
TGTGCCAGCAGTGCTATCCCGGGACAGGGAGGAAACACCATATATTTT
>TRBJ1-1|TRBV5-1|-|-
CASSPGFMNTEAFF
TGCGCCAGCAGCCCAGGGTTCATGAACACTGAAGCTTTCTTT
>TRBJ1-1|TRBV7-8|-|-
CASSLGRDRGAFF
TGTGCCAGCAGCTTAGGGAGGGACCGAGGGGCTTTCTTT
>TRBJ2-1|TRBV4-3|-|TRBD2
CASSQDAGTRLYNEQFF
TGCGCCAGCAGCCAAGATGCCGGGACTAGGCTCTACAATGAGCAGTTCTTC
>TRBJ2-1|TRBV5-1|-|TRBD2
CASSFLTTSESYNEQFF
TGCGCCAGCAGCTTCCTAACGACTAGCGAATCCTACAATGAGCAGTTCTTC
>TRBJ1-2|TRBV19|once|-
CASSIQEVGYGYTF
TGTGCCAGTAGTATTCAGGAGGTCGGCTATGGCTACACCTTC
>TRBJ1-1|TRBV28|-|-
CASSWGLTEAFF
TGTGCCAGCAGTTGGGGTTTGACTGAAGCTTTCTTT
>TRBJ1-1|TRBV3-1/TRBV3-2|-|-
CASSQDPLPIGAFF
TGTGCCAGCAGCCAAGACCCGCTTCCCATTGGAGCTTTCTTT
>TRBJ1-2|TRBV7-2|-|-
CASSLVGPDGGYTF
TGTGCCAGCAGCTTAGTAGGGCCGGACGGAGGCTACACCTTC